One T cell receptor (beta chain) is described in this entry. Its antigen is not identified. Assay used: immunoSEQ multiplex PCR; TCRdb lists only in-frame clones, some missing. The sample holds around 2,700 clones, roughly two fifths seen once. This CDR3 has 12 amino acids. CDR1 and CDR2 (germline): MNHNY, SVGAGI (reference sequence). V gave up 2 bases and J gave up 8 bases, with 7 bases separating them. This entry is derived from a study of immune evolution from preneoplasia to lung adenocarcinoma. Findings and caveats of the study: From normal lung to invasive adenocarcinoma, top clone frequencies appeared to decrease. Clonality was highest in normal lung, lower in later-stage lesions apparently.

Patient tissue came from resections in Japan or China, 2014–2017. Histologic diagnosis was independently verified by two lung pathologists. Sample: FFPE adjacent normal lung tissue. The clonotype originates from a person aged 55-79 years with lung adenocarcinoma. The chain links TRBV6-6 to TRBJ2-1; D not certain. Here the CDR3 reads CASSYLVDEQFF. CDR3 nucleotides: TGTGCCAGCAGTTACCTCGTCGATGAGCAGTTCTTC.